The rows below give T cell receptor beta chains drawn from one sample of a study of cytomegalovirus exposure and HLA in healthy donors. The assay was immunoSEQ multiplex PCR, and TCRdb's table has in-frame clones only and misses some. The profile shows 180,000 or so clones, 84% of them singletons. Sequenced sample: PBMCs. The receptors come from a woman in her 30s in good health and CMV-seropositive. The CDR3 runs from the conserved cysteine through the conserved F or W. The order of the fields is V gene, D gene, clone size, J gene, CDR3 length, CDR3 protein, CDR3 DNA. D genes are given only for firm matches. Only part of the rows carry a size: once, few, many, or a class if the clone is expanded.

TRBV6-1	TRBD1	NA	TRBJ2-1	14	CASSLLTGSNEQFF	TGTGCCAGCAGTCTACTGACAGGGTCGAATGAGCAGTTCTTC
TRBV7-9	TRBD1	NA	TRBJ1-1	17	CASSSSDRATLNTEAFF	TGTGCCAGCAGCTCCTCGGACAGGGCTACTTTGAACACTGAAGCTTTCTTT
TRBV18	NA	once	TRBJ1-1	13	CASSPSGTGEAFF	TGTGCCAGCTCACCATCGGGTACAGGGGAAGCTTTCTTT
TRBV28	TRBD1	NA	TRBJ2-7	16	CASTQGPRTGRDEQYF	TGTGCCAGCACCCAAGGGCCCAGGACAGGGAGAGACGAGCAGTACTTC
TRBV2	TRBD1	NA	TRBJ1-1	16	CASRETRGYWYTEAFF	TGTGCCAGCAGGGAAACCAGGGGGTATTGGTACACTGAAGCTTTCTTT
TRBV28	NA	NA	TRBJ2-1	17	CASTYPQTGSSYNEQFF	TGTGCCAGCACCTACCCGCAGACAGGAAGCTCCTACAATGAGCAGTTCTTC
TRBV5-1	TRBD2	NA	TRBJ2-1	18	CASSTGGTSGNLNNEQFF	TGCGCCAGCAGCACCGGCGGGACTAGCGGGAATCTTAACAATGAGCAGTTCTTC
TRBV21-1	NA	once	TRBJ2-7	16	CASSKGVEGRAYEQYF	TGTGCCAGCAGCAAAGGAGTGGAGGGTAGGGCCTACGAGCAGTACTTC
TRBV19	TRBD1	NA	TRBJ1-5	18	CASTPRGQGAYSNQPQHF	TGTGCCAGTACCCCTCGGGGACAGGGGGCTTATAGCAATCAGCCCCAGCATTTT
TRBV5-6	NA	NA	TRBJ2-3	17	CASSARTSRGRSDTQYF	TGTGCCAGCAGCGCCCGGACTTCCAGGGGACGTTCAGATACGCAGTATTTT
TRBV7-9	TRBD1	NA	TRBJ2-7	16	CASRPNRGTGGSEQYF	TGTGCCAGCAGGCCTAACCGTGGGACAGGGGGCAGCGAGCAGTACTTC
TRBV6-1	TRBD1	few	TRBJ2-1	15	CASSDLIGQGGFKIF	TGTGCCAGCAGTGACTTAATTGGACAGGGTGGGTTCAAGATCTTC
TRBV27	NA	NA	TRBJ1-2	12	CASSPGGWGYTF	TGTGCCAGCAGTCCGGGTGGTTGGGGCTACACCTTC
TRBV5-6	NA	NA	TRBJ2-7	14	CASSFVGSSYEQYF	TGTGCCAGCAGCTTCGTTGGCAGCTCCTACGAGCAGTACTTC
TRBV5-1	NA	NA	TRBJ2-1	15	CASSLEAENYNEQFF	TGCGCCAGCAGCTTGGAAGCGGAGAACTACAATGAGCAGTTCTTC
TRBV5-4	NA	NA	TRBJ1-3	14	CASSPQGSGNTIYF	TGTGCCAGCAGCCCTCAGGGATCTGGAAACACCATATATTTT
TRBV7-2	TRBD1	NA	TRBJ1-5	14	CASTRQGGNQPQHF	TGTGCCAGCACGCGACAGGGCGGCAATCAGCCCCAGCATTTT
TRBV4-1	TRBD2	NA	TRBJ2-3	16	CASSYGAAGVMNTQYF	TGCGCCAGCAGCTACGGAGCAGCGGGAGTTATGAATACGCAGTATTTT
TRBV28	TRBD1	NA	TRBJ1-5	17	CASYSPGQEYSNQPQHF	TGTGCCAGCTACTCGCCGGGACAGGAGTATAGCAATCAGCCCCAGCATTTT
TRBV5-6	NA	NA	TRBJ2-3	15	CASSFRTGTTDTQYF	TGTGCCAGCAGCTTCAGAACAGGGACCACAGATACGCAGTATTTT
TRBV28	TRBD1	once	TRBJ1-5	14	CASSPGGAGQPQHF	TGTGCCAGCAGTCCAGGGGGCGCGGGACAGCCCCAGCATTTT
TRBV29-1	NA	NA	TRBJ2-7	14	CSVEDGASEYEQYF	TGCAGCGTTGAAGATGGGGCTAGCGAATACGAGCAGTACTTC
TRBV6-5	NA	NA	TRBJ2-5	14	CASNPYGSSETQYF	TGTGCCAGCAACCCTTACGGGAGCAGTGAGACCCAGTACTTC
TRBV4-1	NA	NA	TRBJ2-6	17	CASSPRQEYSGANVLTF	TGCGCCAGCAGCCCCAGACAGGAGTACTCTGGGGCCAACGTCCTGACTTTC